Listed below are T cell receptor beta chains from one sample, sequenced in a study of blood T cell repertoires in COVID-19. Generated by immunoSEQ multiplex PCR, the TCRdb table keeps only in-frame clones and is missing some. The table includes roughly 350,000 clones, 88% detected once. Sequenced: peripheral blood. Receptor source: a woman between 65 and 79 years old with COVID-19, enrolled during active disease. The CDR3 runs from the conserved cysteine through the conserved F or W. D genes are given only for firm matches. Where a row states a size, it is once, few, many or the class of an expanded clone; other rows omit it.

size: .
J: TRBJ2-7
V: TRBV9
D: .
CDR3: CASSVGVSGAGEQYF
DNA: TGTGCCAGCAGCGTAGGGGTTAGCGGTGCCGGGGAGCAGTACTTC

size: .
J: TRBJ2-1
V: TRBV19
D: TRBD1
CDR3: CASSLRQGEQFF
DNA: TGTGCCAGTAGTTTAAGACAGGGTGAGCAGTTCTTC

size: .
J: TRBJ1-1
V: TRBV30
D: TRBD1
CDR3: CAWARGPNTEAFF
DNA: TGTGCCTGGGCTAGGGGGCCTAACACTGAAGCTTTCTTT

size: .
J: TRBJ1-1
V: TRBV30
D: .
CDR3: CAWSRNRELNTEAFF
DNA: TGTGCCTGGAGTCGGAACAGGGAATTGAACACTGAAGCTTTCTTT

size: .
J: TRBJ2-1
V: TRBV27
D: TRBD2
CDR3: CASRRGGLGYNEQFF
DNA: TGTGCCAGCAGGCGGGGGGGACTCGGATACAATGAGCAGTTCTTC

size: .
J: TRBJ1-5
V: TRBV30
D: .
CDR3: CAWSGQGNQPQHF
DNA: TGTGCCTGGAGTGGGCAAGGCAATCAGCCCCAGCATTTT

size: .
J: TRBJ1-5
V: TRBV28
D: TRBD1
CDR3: CASSFVTGGNQPQHF
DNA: TGTGCCAGCAGTTTCGTGACAGGGGGTAATCAGCCCCAGCATTTT

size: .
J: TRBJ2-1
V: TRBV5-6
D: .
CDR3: CASSLIAGRSVNEQFF
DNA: TGTGCCAGCAGCTTGATCGCAGGTCGAAGTGTCAATGAGCAGTTCTTC

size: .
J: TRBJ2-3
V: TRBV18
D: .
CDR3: CASSPPLGRTSTDTQYF
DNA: TGTGCCAGCTCACCACCTCTGGGGAGGACTAGCACAGATACGCAGTATTTT

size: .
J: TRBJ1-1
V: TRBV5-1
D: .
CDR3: CASSFTANPNTEAFF
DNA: TGCGCCAGCAGCTTCACAGCCAACCCGAACACTGAAGCTTTCTTT

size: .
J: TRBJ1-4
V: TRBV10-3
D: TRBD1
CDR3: CAISESTGPNEKLFF
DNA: TGTGCCATCAGTGAGTCGACAGGGCCTAATGAAAAACTGTTTTTT

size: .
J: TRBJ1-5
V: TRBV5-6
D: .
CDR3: CASSMSGWTDARNQPQHF
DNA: TGTGCCAGCAGCATGAGTGGGTGGACAGATGCCCGCAATCAGCCCCAGCATTTT

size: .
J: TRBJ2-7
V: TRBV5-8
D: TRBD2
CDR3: CASSLFGGGAHYEQYF
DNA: TGTGCCAGCAGCTTGTTTGGCGGGGGAGCGCACTACGAGCAGTACTTC

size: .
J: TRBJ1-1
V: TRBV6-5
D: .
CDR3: CASSLNGNTEAFF
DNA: TGTGCCAGCAGTTTAAACGGGAACACTGAAGCTTTCTTT

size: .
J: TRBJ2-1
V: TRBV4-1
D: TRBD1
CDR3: CASSQWQGASYNEQFF
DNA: TGCGCCAGCAGCCAATGGCAGGGGGCATCCTACAATGAGCAGTTCTTC

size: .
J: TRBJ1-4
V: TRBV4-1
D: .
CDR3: CASSQEFNGKLFF
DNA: TGCGCCAGCAGCCAAGAATTTAACGGAAAACTGTTTTTT

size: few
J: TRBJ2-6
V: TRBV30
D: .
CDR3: CAWSGERAKASGANVLTF
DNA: TGTGCCTGGAGTGGAGAGAGGGCAAAGGCCTCTGGGGCCAACGTCCTGACTTTC

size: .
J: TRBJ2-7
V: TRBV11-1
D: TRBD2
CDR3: CASSPGGDPSSYEQYF
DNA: TGTGCCAGCAGCCCGGGGGGGGACCCGAGCTCCTACGAGCAGTACTTC

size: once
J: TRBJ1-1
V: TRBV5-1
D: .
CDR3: CASSLEGVRMNTEAFF
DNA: TGCGCCAGCAGCTTGGAGGGGGTGAGGATGAACACTGAAGCTTTCTTT

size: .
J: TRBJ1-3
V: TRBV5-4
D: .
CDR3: CASSHAGESGNTIYF
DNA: TGTGCCAGCAGCCACGCGGGAGAAAGTGGAAACACCATATATTTT

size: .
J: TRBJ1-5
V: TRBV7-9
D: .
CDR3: CASSIVGNQPQHF
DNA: TGTGCCAGCAGTATAGTTGGCAATCAGCCCCAGCATTTT

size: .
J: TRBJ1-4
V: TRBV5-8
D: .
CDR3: CASSSGLFFEKLFF
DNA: TGTGCCAGCAGCTCAGGGTTGTTTTTTGAAAAACTGTTTTTT

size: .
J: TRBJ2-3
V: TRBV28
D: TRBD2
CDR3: CASRPGLATVTQYF
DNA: TGTGCCAGCAGGCCGGGACTAGCGACTGTTACGCAGTATTTT

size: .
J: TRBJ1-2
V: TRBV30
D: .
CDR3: CAWSVQQGYYGYTF
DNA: TGTGCCTGGAGTGTACAACAGGGCTACTATGGCTACACCTTC

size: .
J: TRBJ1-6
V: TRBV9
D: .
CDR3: CASSVGTISPLHF
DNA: TGTGCCAGCAGCGTAGGGACAATTTCACCCCTCCACTTT

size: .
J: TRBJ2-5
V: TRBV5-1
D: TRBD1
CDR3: CASSLGQGEETQYF
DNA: TGCGCCAGCAGCTTGGGGCAGGGGGAAGAGACCCAGTACTTC

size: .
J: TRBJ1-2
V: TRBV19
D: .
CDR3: CASGSYGYTF
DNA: TGTGCCAGCGGTTCCTATGGCTACACCTTC

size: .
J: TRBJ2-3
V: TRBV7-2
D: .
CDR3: CASSLDRRTQYF
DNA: TGTGCCAGCAGCTTAGACAGGAGAACGCAGTATTTT

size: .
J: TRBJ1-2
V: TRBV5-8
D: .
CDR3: CASSLVGGLRDYGYTF
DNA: TGTGCCAGCAGCTTGGTCGGGGGGTTAAGGGACTATGGCTACACCTTC

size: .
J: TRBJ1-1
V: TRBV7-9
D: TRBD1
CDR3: CASSALQGVETEAFF
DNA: TGTGCCAGCAGCGCCCTACAGGGGGTTGAAACTGAAGCTTTCTTT

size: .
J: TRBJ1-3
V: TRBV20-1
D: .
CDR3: CSASQDSSGNTIYF
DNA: TGCAGTGCTAGTCAGGACAGCTCTGGAAACACCATATATTTT

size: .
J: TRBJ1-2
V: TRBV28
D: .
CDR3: CASMRALGNYGYTF
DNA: TGTGCCAGCATGAGGGCTCTGGGTAACTATGGCTACACCTTC

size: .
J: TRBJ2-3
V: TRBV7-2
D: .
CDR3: CASSLALATDTQYF
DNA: TGTGCCAGCAGCTTAGCACTAGCAACAGATACGCAGTATTTT

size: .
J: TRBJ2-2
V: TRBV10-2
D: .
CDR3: CASTGTPNTGELFF
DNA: TGCGCCAGTACCGGGACACCGAACACCGGGGAGCTGTTTTTT

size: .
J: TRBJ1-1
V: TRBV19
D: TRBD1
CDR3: CASHRWTGGHTEAFF
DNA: TGTGCCAGTCACCGGTGGACAGGGGGACACACTGAAGCTTTCTTT

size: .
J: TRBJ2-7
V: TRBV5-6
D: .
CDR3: CASSPTGYEQYF
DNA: TGTGCCAGCAGCCCTACAGGTTACGAGCAGTACTTC

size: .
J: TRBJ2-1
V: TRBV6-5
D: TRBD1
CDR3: CASSYSTGVYHNEQFF
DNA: TGTGCCAGCAGTTACTCGACAGGGGTATACCACAATGAGCAGTTCTTC

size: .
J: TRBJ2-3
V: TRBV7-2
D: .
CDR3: CASRDPSLSTDTQYF
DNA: TGTGCCAGCAGGGATCCTAGCCTTAGCACAGATACGCAGTATTTT

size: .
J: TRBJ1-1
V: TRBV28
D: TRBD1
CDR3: CASTPGDRATEAFF
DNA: TGTGCCAGCACCCCCGGGGACAGGGCTACAGAAGCTTTCTTT

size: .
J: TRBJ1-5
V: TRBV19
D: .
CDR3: CASRGQDTSNQPQHF
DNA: TGTGCCAGTAGAGGCCAGGACACAAGCAATCAGCCCCAGCATTTT

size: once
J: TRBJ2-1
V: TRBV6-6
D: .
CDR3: CASSYMEYNEQFF
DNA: TGTGCCAGCAGTTACATGGAGTACAATGAGCAGTTCTTC

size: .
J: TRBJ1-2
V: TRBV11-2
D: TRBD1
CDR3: CASSSFILRDSFGYTF
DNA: TGTGCCAGCAGCTCCTTTATCCTCCGGGACAGCTTTGGCTACACCTTC

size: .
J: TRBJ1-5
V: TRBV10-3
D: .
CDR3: CAISESTRENQPQHF
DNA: TGTGCCATCAGTGAGTCTACCAGGGAAAATCAGCCCCAGCATTTT

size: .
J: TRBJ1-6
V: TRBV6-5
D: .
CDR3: CASNLWGGFDPLHF
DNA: TGTGCCAGCAATCTTTGGGGAGGGTTTGACCCCCTCCACTTT

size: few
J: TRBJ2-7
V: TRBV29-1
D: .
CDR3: CSVADSPVGEQYF
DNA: TGCAGCGTCGCTGACAGCCCGGTCGGCGAGCAGTACTTC

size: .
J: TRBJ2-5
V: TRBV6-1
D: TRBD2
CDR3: CASSAGHTLAGGAETQYF
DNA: TGTGCCAGCAGTGCTGGCCATACTCTAGCGGGGGGGGCAGAGACCCAGTACTTC

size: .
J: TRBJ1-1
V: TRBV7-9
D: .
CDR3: CAISRSTEAFF
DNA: TGTGCCATCTCGAGGAGCACTGAAGCTTTCTTT

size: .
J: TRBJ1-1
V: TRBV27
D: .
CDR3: CASSLSMRGPGTEAFF
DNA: TGTGCCAGCAGTTTATCGATGCGGGGGCCCGGAACTGAAGCTTTCTTT

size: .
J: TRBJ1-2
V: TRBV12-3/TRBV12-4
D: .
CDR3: CASSADSYGYTF
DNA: TGTGCCAGCAGTGCTGACAGCTATGGCTACACCTTC

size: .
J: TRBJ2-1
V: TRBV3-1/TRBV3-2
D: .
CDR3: CASSDARSSYNEQFF
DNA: TGTGCCAGCAGCGATGCGCGGAGCTCCTACAATGAGCAGTTCTTC

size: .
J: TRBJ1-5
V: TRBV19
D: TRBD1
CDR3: CASSMQTGRLSNQPQHF
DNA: TGTGCCAGTAGTATGCAGACAGGGCGTTTAAGCAATCAGCCCCAGCATTTT

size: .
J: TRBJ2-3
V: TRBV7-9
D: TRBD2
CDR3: CATTLDAGESTDTQYF
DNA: TGTGCCACCACGTTGGATGCGGGGGAAAGCACAGATACGCAGTATTTT

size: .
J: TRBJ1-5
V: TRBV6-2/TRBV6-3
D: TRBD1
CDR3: CASSWDRQSQYNQPQHF
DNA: TGTGCCAGCAGTTGGGACAGGCAGAGCCAGTACAATCAGCCCCAGCATTTT

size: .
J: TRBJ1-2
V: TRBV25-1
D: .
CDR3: CASSEAGVYGYTF
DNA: TGTGCCAGCAGTGAGGCAGGGGTCTATGGCTACACCTTC

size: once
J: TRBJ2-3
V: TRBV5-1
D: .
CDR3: CASSLPGGTDTQYF
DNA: TGCGCCAGCAGCTTGCCGGGGGGCACAGATACGCAGTATTTT

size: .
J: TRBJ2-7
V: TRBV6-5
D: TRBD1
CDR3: CASSPTSGTGGEQYF
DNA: TGTGCCAGCAGTCCGACTTCCGGGACAGGCGGCGAGCAGTACTTC

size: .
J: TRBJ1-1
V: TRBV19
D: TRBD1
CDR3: CAIEKRTGQGITEAFF
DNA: TGTGCCATCGAGAAAAGAACGGGACAGGGAATAACTGAAGCTTTCTTT

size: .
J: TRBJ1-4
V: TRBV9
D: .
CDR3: CASSAGVDHSIEKLFF
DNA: TGTGCCAGCAGCGCCGGGGTGGACCACAGTATTGAAAAACTGTTTTTT

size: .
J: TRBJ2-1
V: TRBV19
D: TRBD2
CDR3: CASSARLAGGYNEQFF
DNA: TGTGCCAGTAGTGCTAGACTAGCGGGGGGGTACAATGAGCAGTTCTTC